The following is a T cell receptor beta chain sequence with its context. Per the study methods: The authors estimated nucleated cell counts from reference gene primer amplification. Clones were sequenced by immunoSEQ multiplex PCR, and TCRdb holds only the in-frame ones, with some missing. The V and J calls and clone size are taken from that table; D and trimming were inferred from the DNA. Here the sample spans about 300,000 clones, approximately 88% being singletons. The sample belongs to a study of blood T cell repertoires in COVID-19. The wider study: Sites in the United States, Italy and Spain provided acute and convalescent COVID-19 samples. T cells, B-cell-depleted T cells, or PBMCs supplied cDNA or gDNA.

The CDR3 contains 15 residues. The origin of this receptor is a man aged 18 to 30 who had recovered from COVID-19. The sequencing sample was made of peripheral blood. The genes are TRBV21-1 and TRBJ2-7; the table names TRBD1, a call not compared with the DNA. TRBV21-1 is an annotated pseudogene. CDR3 nucleotide sequence: TGTGCCAGCAGCCTCAGGGACAGGACCTCCTACGAGCAGTACTTC. Translation gives CASSLRDRTSYEQYF.